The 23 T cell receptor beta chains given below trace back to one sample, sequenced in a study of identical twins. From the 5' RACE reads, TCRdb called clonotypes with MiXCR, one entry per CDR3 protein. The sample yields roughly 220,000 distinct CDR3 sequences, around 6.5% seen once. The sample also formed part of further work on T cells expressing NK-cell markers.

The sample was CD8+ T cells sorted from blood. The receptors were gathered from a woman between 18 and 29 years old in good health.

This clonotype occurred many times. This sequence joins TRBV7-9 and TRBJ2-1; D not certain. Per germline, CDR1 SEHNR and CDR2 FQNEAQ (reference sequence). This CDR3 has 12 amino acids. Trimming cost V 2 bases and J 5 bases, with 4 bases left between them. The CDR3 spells CASSLSDNEQFF. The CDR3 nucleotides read TGTGCCAGCAGCTTATCGGACAATGAGCAGTTCTTC.

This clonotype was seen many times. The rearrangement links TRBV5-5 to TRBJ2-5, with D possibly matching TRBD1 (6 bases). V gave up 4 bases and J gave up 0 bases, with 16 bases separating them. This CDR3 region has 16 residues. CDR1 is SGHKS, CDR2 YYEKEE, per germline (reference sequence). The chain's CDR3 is CASSPEGTQYQETQYF. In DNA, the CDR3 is TGTGCCAGCAGCCCGGAAGGGACACAGTACCAAGAGACCCAGTACTTC.

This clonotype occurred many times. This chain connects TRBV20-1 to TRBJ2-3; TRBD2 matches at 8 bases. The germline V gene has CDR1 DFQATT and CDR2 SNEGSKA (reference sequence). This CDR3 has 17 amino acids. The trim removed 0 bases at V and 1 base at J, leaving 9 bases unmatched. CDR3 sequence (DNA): TGCAGTGCTAGAGATTTGGGTACTAGCGGAGGCACAGATACGCAGTATTTT. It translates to CSARDLGTSGGTDTQYF.

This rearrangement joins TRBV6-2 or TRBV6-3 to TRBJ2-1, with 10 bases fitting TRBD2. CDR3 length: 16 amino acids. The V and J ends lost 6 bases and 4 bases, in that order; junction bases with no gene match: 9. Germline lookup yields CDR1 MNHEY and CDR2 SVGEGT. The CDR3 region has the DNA TGTGCCAGCAGCCACCGAGGACTAGCGGCGTACAATGAGCAGTTCTTC. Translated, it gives CASSHRGLAAYNEQFF.

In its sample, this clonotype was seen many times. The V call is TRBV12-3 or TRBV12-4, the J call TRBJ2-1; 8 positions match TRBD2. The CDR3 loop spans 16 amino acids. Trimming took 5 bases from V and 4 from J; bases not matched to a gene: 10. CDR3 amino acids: CASSSGGPLSYNEQFF. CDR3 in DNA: TGTGCCAGCAGTAGCGGGGGCCCACTCTCTTACAATGAGCAGTTCTTC.

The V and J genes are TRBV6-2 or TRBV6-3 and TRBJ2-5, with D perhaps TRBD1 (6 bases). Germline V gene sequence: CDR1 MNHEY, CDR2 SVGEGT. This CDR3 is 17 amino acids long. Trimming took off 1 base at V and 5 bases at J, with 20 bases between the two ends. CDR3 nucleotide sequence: TGTGCCAGCAGTTACTTCCCAACAGGGCCAGTCCGGGAGACCCAGTACTTC. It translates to CASSYFPTGPVRETQYF.

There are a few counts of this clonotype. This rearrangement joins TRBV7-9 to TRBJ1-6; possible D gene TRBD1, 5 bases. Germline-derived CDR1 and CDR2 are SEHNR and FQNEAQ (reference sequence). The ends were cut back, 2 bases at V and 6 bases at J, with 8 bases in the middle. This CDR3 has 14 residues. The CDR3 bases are TGTGCCAGCAGCTTACTAGGGGTTAATTCACCCCTCCACTTT. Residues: CASSLLGVNSPLHF.

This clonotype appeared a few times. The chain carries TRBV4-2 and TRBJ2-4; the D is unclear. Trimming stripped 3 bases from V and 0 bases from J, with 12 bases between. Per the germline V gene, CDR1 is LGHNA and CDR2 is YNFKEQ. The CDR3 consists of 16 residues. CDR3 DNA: TGTGCCAGCAGCCACCCCGCGGCGGAAGCCAAAAACATTCAGTACTTC. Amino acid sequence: CASSHPAAEAKNIQYF.

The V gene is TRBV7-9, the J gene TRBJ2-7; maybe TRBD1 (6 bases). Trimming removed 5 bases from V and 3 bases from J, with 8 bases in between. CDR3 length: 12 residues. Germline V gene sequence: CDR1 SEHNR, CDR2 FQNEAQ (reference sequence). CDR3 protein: CASSTQGYEQYF. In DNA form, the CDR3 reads TGTGCCAGCAGCACACAGGGCTACGAGCAGTACTTC.

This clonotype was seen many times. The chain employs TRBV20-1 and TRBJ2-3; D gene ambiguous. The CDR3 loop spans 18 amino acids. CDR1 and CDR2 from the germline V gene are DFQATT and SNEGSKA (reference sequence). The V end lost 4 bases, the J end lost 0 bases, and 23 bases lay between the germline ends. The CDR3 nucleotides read TGCAGTGCTAACTCCTTGGGGATTCGGGCCTCTAGCACAGATACGCAGTATTTT. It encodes CSANSLGIRASSTDTQYF.

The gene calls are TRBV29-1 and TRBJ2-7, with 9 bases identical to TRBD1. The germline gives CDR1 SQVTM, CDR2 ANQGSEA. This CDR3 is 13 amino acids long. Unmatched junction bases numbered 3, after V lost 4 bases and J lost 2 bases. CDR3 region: CSVVGTGTYEQYF. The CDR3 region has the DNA TGCAGCGTTGTCGGGACAGGGACCTACGAGCAGTACTTC.

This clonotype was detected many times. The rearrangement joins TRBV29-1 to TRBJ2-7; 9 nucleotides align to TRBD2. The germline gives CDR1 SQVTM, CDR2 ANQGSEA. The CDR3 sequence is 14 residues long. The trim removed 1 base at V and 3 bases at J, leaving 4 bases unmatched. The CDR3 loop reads CSVEGTSGYYEQYF. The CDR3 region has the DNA TGCAGCGTTGAAGGCACTAGCGGGTACTACGAGCAGTACTTC.

CDR3 DNA: TGTGCCAGCAGCCCGGAGGGACGGCGGGTCGAGACCCAGTACTTC. Translating it yields CASSPEGRRVETQYF. V gene TRBV13 combines with J gene TRBJ2-5, with a possible D match to TRBD2 (6 bases). CDR3 size: 15 residues. The ends were cut back, 5 bases at V and 5 bases at J, with 18 bases in the middle. Per germline, CDR1 PRHDT and CDR2 FYEKMQ (reference sequence).

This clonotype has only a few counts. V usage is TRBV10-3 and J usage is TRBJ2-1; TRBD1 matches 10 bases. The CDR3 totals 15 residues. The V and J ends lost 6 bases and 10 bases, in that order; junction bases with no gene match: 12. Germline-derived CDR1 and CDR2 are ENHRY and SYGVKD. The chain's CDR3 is CAISIRDRGPPEQFF. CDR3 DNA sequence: TGTGCCATCAGCATCCGGGACAGGGGCCCCCCGGAGCAGTTCTTC.

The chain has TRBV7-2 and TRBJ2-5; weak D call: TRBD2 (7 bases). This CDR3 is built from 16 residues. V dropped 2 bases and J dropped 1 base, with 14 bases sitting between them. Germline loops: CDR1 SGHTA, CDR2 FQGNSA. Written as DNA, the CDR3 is TGTGCCAGCAGCTTATCTGGGGGGGCGGCCCAAGAGACCCAGTACTTC. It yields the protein CASSLSGGAAQETQYF.

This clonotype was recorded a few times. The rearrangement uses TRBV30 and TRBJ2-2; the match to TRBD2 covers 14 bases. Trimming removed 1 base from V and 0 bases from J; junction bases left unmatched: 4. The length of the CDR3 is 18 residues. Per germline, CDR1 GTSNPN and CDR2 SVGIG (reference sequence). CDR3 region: CAWSGGLAGESNTGELFF. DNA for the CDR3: TGTGCCTGGAGTGGGGGACTAGCGGGAGAGTCGAACACCGGGGAGCTGTTTTTT.

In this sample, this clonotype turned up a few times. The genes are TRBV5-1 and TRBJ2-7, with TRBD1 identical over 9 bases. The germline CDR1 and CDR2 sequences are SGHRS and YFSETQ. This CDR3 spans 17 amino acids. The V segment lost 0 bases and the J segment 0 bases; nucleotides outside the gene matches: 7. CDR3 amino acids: CASSLDPGQGTSYEQYF. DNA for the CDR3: TGCGCCAGCAGCTTGGACCCGGGACAGGGTACCTCCTACGAGCAGTACTTC.

The DNA of the CDR3 is TGTGCCAGCAGCTCCCCGGACCCGAACACTGAAGCTTTCTTT. It is translated as CASSSPDPNTEAFF. The V and J genes are TRBV7-9 and TRBJ1-1; no clear D. Trimming pared 4 bases from V and 1 base from J, leaving 10 bases between. The CDR3 is made up of 14 amino acids. Germline lookup yields CDR1 SEHNR and CDR2 FQNEAQ (reference sequence). Full variable domain (remainder filled in from reference TRBV7-9 and TRBJ1-1): DTGVSQNPRHKITKRGQNVTFRCDPISEHNRLYWYRQTLGQGPEFLTYFQNEAQLEKSRLLSDRFSAERPKGSFSTLEIQRTEQGDSAMYLCASSSPDPNTEAFFGQGTRLTVV.

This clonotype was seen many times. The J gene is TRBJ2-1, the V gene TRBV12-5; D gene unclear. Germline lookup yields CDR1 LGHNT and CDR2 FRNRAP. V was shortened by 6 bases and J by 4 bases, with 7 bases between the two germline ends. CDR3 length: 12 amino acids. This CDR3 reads CASGTRYNEQFF. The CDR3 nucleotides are TGTGCTAGTGGCACCCGGTACAATGAGCAGTTCTTC.

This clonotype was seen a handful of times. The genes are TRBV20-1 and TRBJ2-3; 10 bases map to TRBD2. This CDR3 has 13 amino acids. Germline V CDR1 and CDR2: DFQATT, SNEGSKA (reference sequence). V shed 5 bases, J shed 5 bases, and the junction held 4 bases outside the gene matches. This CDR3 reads CSALAGVVDTQYF. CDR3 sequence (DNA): TGCAGTGCTCTAGCGGGAGTGGTAGATACGCAGTATTTT.

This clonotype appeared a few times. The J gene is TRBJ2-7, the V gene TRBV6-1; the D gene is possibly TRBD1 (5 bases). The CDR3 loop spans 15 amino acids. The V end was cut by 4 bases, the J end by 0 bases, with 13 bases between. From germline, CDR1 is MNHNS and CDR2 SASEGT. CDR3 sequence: CASSVEGASSYEQYF. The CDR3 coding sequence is TGTGCCAGCAGTGTGGAAGGGGCTAGCTCCTACGAGCAGTACTTC.

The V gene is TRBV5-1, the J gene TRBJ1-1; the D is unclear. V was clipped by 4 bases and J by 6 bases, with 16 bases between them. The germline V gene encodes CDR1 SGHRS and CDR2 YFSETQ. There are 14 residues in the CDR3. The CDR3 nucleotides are TGCGCCAGCAGCCCCTACCGCGGGTTGGCTGAAGCTTTCTTT. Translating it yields CASSPYRGLAEAFF.

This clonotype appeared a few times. CDR3 DNA sequence: TGCAGTGCACCAACAGATACGCAGTATTTT. This codes for CSAPTDTQYF. This chain joins TRBV20-1 and TRBJ2-3; no reliable D call. Germline V gene sequence: CDR1 DFQATT, CDR2 SNEGSKA (reference sequence). Trimming stripped 6 bases from V and 3 bases from J, with 4 bases between. CDR3 length: 10 residues.